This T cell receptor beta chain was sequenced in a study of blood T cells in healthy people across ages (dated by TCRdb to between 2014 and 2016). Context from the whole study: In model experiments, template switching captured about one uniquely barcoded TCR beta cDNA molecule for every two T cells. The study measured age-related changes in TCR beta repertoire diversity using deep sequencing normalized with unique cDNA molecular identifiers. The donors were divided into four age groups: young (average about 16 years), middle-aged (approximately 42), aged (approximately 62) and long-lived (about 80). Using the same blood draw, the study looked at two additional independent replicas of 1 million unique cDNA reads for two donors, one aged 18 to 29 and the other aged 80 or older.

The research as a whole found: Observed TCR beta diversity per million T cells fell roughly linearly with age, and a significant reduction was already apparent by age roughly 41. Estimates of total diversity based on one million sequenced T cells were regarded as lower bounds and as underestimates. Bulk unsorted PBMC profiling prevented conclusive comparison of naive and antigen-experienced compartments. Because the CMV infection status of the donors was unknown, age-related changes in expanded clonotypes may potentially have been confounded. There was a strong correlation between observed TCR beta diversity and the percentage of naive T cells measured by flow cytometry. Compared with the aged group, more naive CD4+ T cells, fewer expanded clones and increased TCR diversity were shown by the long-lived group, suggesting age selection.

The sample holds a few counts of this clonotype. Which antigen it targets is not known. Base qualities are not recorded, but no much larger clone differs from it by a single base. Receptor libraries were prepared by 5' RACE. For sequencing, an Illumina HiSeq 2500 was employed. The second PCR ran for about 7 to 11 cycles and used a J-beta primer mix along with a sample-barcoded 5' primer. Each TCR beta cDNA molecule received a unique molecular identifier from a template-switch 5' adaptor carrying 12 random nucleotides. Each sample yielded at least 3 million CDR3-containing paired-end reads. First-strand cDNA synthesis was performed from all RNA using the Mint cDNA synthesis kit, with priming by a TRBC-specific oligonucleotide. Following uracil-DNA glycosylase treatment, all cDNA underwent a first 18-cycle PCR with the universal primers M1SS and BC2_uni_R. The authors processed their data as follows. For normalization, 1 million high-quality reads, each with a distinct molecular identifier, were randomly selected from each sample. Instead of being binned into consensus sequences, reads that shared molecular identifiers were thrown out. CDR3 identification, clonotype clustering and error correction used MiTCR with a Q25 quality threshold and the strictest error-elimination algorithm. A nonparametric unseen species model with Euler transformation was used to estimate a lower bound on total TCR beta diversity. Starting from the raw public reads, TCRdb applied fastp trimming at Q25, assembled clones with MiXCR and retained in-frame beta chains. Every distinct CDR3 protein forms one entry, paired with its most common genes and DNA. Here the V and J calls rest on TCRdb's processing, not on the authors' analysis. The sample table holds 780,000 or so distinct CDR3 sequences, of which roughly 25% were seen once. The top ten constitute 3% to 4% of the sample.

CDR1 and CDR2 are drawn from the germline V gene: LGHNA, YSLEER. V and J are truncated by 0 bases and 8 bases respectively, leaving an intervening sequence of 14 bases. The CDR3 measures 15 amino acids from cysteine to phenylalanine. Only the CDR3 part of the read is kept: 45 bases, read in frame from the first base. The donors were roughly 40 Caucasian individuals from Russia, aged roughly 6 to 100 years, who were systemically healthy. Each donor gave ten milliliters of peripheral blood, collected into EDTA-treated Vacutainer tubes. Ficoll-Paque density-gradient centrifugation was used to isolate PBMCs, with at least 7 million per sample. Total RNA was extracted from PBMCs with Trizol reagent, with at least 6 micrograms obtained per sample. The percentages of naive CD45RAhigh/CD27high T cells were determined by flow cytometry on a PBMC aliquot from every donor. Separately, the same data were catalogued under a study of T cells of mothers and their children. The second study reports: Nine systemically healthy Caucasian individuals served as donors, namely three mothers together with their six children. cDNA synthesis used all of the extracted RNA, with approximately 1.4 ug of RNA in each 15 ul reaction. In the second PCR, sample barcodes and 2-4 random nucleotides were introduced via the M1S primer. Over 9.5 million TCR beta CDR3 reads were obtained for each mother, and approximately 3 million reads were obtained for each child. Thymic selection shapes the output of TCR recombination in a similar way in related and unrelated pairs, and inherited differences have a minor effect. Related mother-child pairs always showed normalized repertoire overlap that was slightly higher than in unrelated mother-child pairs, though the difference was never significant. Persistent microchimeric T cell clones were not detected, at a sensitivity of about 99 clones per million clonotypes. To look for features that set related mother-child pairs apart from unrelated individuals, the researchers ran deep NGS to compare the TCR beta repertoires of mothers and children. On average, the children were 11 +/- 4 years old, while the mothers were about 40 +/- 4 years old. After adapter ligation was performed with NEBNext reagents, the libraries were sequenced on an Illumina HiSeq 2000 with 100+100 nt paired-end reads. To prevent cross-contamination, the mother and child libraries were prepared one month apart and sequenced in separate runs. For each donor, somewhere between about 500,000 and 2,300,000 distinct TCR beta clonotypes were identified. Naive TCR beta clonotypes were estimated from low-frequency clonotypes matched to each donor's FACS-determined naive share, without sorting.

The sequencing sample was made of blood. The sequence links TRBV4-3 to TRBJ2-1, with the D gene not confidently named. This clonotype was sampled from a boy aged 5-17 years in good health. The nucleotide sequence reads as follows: TGCGCCAGCAGCCAAGAAAGATCTTATTCCCATGAGCAGTTCTTC. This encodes CASSQERSYSHEQFF.